These T cell receptor beta chains were read from a single sample in a study of CD8+CD57+ T cells in acquired aplastic anemia. TCRdb called the reads again in MiXCR, with one record for every CDR3 protein. The sample lists just over 400,000 distinct CDR3 sequences, around 68% occurring once. Material: sorted CD4+, CD8+, or CD8+CD57+ T cells (not recorded which) from PBMCs. These receptors were obtained from a human donor in good health, serving as a control. The CDR3 runs from the conserved cysteine through the conserved F or W. Fields, in order: clone size, V gene, CDR3 protein. Clone size is shown for a subset of rows, as once, few, many or a class of expanded clone.

abundance: many; v_gene: TRBV9; CDR3aa: CASSKNTGVRNEQFF
abundance: -; v_gene: TRBV7-9; CDR3aa: CASSTDREVDGYTF
abundance: -; v_gene: TRBV24-1; CDR3aa: CATSDSRGTESF
abundance: -; v_gene: TRBV30; CDR3aa: CAWSPRELTEAFF
abundance: many; v_gene: TRBV5-5; CDR3aa: CASSGLASGVNEQYF
abundance: many; v_gene: TRBV9; CDR3aa: CASSVVDSSRGKSGNTIYF
abundance: -; v_gene: TRBV4-3; CDR3aa: CATSVSGTENSPLHF
abundance: -; v_gene: TRBV7-3; CDR3aa: CASSQAGGENQFF
abundance: once; v_gene: TRBV7-4; CDR3aa: CASSSYAELIYEQYF
abundance: -; v_gene: TRBV9; CDR3aa: CASSVLAEGPGNNF
abundance: -; v_gene: TRBV7-9; CDR3aa: CASSLSDRQETQYF
abundance: -; v_gene: TRBV7-9; CDR3aa: CASSPGTVYGYTF
abundance: -; v_gene: TRBV24-1; CDR3aa: CATRAISGTGDGISYEQYF
abundance: -; v_gene: TRBV20-1; CDR3aa: CSASAPTGLGETQYF
abundance: once; v_gene: TRBV7-2; CDR3aa: CASSERTYGREQYF
abundance: -; v_gene: TRBV5-4; CDR3aa: CASSLPRDEQYF
abundance: -; v_gene: TRBV11-2; CDR3aa: CASGDGGDEYF
abundance: many; v_gene: TRBV5-6; CDR3aa: CASSLWDRGGGYTF
abundance: many; v_gene: TRBV12-3/TRBV12-4; CDR3aa: CASSYGRNTGELFF
abundance: -; v_gene: TRBV10-3; CDR3aa: CAISEWYPEGGQETQYF
abundance: -; v_gene: TRBV7-2; CDR3aa: CASSLVSGVEEYF
abundance: few; v_gene: TRBV19; CDR3aa: CASSINGRATDTQYF
abundance: many; v_gene: TRBV12-3/TRBV12-4; CDR3aa: CASSTRGQKLFF